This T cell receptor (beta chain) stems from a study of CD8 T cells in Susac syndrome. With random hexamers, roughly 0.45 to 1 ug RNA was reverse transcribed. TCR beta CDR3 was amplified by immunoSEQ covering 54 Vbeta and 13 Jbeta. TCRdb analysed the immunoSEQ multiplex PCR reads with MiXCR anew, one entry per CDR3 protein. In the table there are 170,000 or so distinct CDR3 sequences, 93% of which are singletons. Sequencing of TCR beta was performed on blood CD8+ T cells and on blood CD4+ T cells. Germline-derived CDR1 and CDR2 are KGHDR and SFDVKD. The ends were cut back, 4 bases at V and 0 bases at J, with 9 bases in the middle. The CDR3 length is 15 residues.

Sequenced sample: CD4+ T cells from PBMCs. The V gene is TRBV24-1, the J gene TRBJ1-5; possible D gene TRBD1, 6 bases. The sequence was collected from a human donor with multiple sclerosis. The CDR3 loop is CATSERGNSNQPQHF. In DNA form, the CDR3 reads TGTGCCACCAGTGAGAGGGGGAATAGCAATCAGCCCCAGCATTTT.